This T cell receptor beta chain was observed in a study of shared clonotypes between healthy human individuals. About this clone: Its antigen is still unknown. Other DNA sequences in the same sample also yield this CDR3.

Assay runs were performed at deep level. Here immunoSEQ multiplex PCR was the method, and the copy in TCRdb shows in-frame clones only, minus some. This table holds about 2.3 million clones, just over 90% found once. Findings of the study overall: Sampling used blood alone; tissue repertoires probably differ.

This CDR3 is 13 amino acids long. Trimming cost V 7 bases and J 4 bases, with 14 bases left between them. Germline V gene lookup returns CDR1 MDHEN and CDR2 SYDVKM. The sample consisted of naive CD4+ T cells from PBMCs. As for subset: CD45RA+ positively selected. The sequence came from a man younger than 35 in good health. Some clones in this sample may be carry-over from other donors' samples. This rearrangement joins TRBV28 to TRBJ2-7; D unresolved. The CDR3 protein is CASKPGQGYEQYF. CDR3 DNA: TGTGCCAGCAAGCCGGGTCAAGGGTACGAGCAGTACTTC. Complete variable domain (other parts from reference TRBV28 and TRBJ2-7): DVKVTQSSRYLVKRTGEKVFLECVQDMDHENMFWYRQDPGLGLRLIYFSYDVKMKEKGDIPEGYSVSREKKERFSLILESASTNQTSMYLCASKPGQGYEQYFGPGTRLTVT.